This record concerns one TCR beta chain sequence. Its antigen is currently not known. No base qualities exist here, and no much larger clone lies one base off it. This specimen's treatment or condition label, interpreted: allogeneic hematopoietic cell transplantation with graft depleted of TCRalphabeta T cells and CD19 B cells. Transplant recipients were children who received TCRalphabeta/CD19-depleted allogeneic hematopoietic cell grafts. The record originates from a study of T-cell reconstitution after alpha-beta-depleted transplantation in children (dated by TCRdb to between 2015 and 2016). Context from the whole study: Using TCR repertoire profiling, the study quantitatively followed how T-cell immune reconstitution unfolded in children after TCRalphabeta/CD19-depleted allogeneic hematopoietic cell transplantation.

At the junction V is shortened by 3 bases and J by 0 bases, with 12 bases in between. Via the germline V gene, CDR1 is KGHSH and CDR2 LQKENI. Including cysteine and phenylalanine, the CDR3 has 17 amino acids. Only CDR3 DNA is held: 51 bases, read in frame from base 1. The research as a whole found: The apparently early recovery of alphabetaT-cell counts about two months after transplant reportedly depended on only several hundred rapidly expanded clones that came from non-depleted graft cells. In some patients, high TCRbeta diversity at day 60 was attributed to recipient T cells and intrathymic progenitors that had survived conditioning. Over subsequent months, a decline in hyperexpanded clone frequencies was noted, and after one year, T-cell counts and TCRbeta diversity were mostly ascribed to newly produced T cells.

Libraries were prepared through PCR. Instrument on record: Illumina HiSeq 2500. TCR libraries were prepared with molecular barcoding, using unique molecular identifiers to normalize TCRbeta repertoire quantification. TCRdb applied fastp at Q25 and MiXCR to the public reads, then kept only in-frame beta chains. Under each unique CDR3 protein, matching rows form one entry showing the most common genes and DNA. The sample table contains about 170,000 distinct CDR3 sequences; only one count was recorded for around 10% of them. The ten largest clones represent roughly 13% of the sample. The rearrangement joined TRBV18 to TRBJ1-6; the D gene identity is not certain. The sequencing used PBMCs, collected before TCRalphabeta/CD19-depleted stem cell transplant. The sequence was obtained from a boy aged 2 to 10 with acute myeloid leukemia, due to receive a stem cell transplant. The CDR3 reads CASSPGRRSSYNSPLHF. The nucleotide sequence reads as follows: TGTGCCAGCTCACCGGGTCGTCGGAGCTCCTATAATTCACCCCTCCACTTT.